This TCR beta chain was observed in a study of CD8+CD57+ T cells in acquired aplastic anemia. Study information: Sorted CD4+ and CD8+ cells gave an average of approximately 3 ug of DNA. Overall study results and limits: Between patients and controls, about 30 CD8+ CDR3 sequences were found in common.

Patients chosen for sequencing had shown CD8+CD57+ cell expansion by flow cytometry. Severe acquired aplastic anemia was present in every patient. Receipt of therapy had not occurred in any patient by the time of blood sampling. Researchers used genomic DNA as the template to profile TCR beta VDJ and CDR3. TCRdb fed the reads into MiXCR, producing one record per CDR3 protein. The data contain under 500,000 distinct CDR3 sequences, approximately 33% of them singletons. The junction had 17 bases not matched to a gene; V was cut back by 5 bases and J by 7 bases. Germline assignment: CDR1 PRHDT and CDR2 FYEKMQ (reference sequence). This CDR3 is 16 amino acids long. As for this clonotype: What it recognizes is unknown. Being one base from a much bigger clone, this may be a read error.

The rearrangement uses TRBV13 and TRBJ2-7; 7 bases match TRBD2. The TCR comes from a human donor with aplastic anemia. The sequenced sample was sorted CD4+, CD8+, or CD8+CD57+ T cells (not recorded which) from PBMCs. Written as DNA, the CDR3 is TGTGCCAGCAGCCCTGACACACCAGCGGTCGGGGGGGAGCAGTACTTC. Encoded protein: CASSPDTPAVGGEQYF.